The source of this T cell receptor (beta chain) is a study of technical replicates of blood from a few donors. The CDR3 runs 13 residues. Between the trimmed V and J ends, which lost 7 bases and 4 bases, there was a span of 13 bases. The germline V gene has CDR1 SNHLY and CDR2 FYNNEI. Only in-frame clones appear in the TCRdb table, and some are missing; sequencing was by immunoSEQ multiplex PCR. Among about 88,000 clones listed, approximately 95% were seen once. The TCR sequence derives from a human donor in good health. The V gene is TRBV2, the J gene TRBJ2-5, with D perhaps TRBD2 (5 bases). The sequencing input was T cells isolated from PBMCs. The CDR3 is CASNPSFSETQYF. CDR3 sequence (DNA): TGTGCCAGCAATCCTAGCTTCTCAGAGACCCAGTACTTC.